The 14 T cell receptor beta chains presented below share a single source sample, sequenced in a study of human versus mouse CDR3 diversity and MHC coevolution. Using immunoSEQ multiplex PCR, the repertoire was profiled, and TCRdb retains in-frame clones only, with some absent. This sample carries some 60,000 clones, roughly 94% of them seen once, and the ten largest clones take approximately 19%. Specimen: naive CD4+ T cells from blood. Subset reported: CD45RO-negative CD62L-positive naive CD4 T cells. The receptors here all came from a person aged 55 to 70 in good health.

The rearrangement uses TRBV19 and TRBJ2-5; 10 positions match TRBD2. With 10 bases clipped from V and 1 base from J, the junction kept 3 bases outside the gene matches. Germline CDR1 is LNHDA and CDR2 is SQIVND (reference sequence). The CDR3 has 13 residues. The DNA for the CDR3 is TGTGCCACCAGCGGGGGGGTCCAAGAGACCCAGTACTTC. It is translated as CATSGGVQETQYF.

V is TRBV11-3 and J is TRBJ2-1; 11 bases line up with TRBD2. The CDR3 is 17 residues long. The J segment lost 6 bases and the V segment lost 5 bases, leaving 12 bases of the junction unmatched. CDR1 is SGHNT, CDR2 YENEEA, per germline. In DNA form, the CDR3 reads TGTGCCAGCAGCCCTCGGTTAGCGGGAGGGCCGGGCAATGAGCAGTTCTTC. Its translation is CASSPRLAGGPGNEQFF.

Only one count was recorded for this clone. The J gene is TRBJ1-4, the V gene TRBV5-1; maybe TRBD1 (6 bases). The CDR3 loop spans 16 amino acids. Germline CDR1 SGHRS, CDR2 YFSETQ. The ends were cut back, 2 bases at V and 5 bases at J, with 16 bases in the middle. The CDR3 sequence is CASSLIAGATNEKLFF. CDR3 in DNA: TGCGCCAGCAGCTTAATAGCAGGGGCCACAAATGAAAAACTGTTTTTT.

V and J are TRBV6-6 and TRBJ2-5, with D tentatively TRBD1 (5 bases). The V and J ends lost 6 bases and 5 bases respectively, with 13 bases between them. Germline lookup yields CDR1 MNHNY and CDR2 SVGAGI (reference sequence). CDR3 length equals 13 residues. In DNA, the CDR3 is TGTGCCAGCAGCCCCGCAGGGCTCGAGACCCAGTACTTC. Protein product: CASSPAGLETQYF.

The chain has TRBV6-1 and TRBJ2-5, with TRBD2 as a possible D gene (6 bases). In germline, CDR1 is MNHNS, CDR2 SASEGT. This CDR3 has 13 amino acids. Trimming cost V 10 bases and J 4 bases, with 16 bases left between them. CDR3 in amino acids: CATTGTPRETQYF. DNA of the CDR3: TGTGCCACCACCGGGACTCCTCGAGAGACCCAGTACTTC.

The chain couples TRBV6-1 to TRBJ1-1; unclear D gene. Trimming took 6 bases from V and 2 from J, leaving 10 bases between them. This CDR3 has 13 amino acids. Germline V gene lookup returns CDR1 MNHNS and CDR2 SASEGT. CDR3 DNA: TGTGCCAGCAGGAAGACGGGTAACACTGAAGCTTTCTTT. It encodes CASRKTGNTEAFF.

The gene calls are TRBV6-5 and TRBJ1-5, with 9 nucleotides matching TRBD1. CDR1 is MNHEY and CDR2 is SVGAGI in the germline V gene. This CDR3 is 13 amino acids long. V was pared by 5 bases and J by 7 bases, with 3 bases of the junction left unmatched. The DNA for the CDR3 is TGTGCCAGCAGTACAGGGGGCGGGCAGCCCCAGCATTTT. It encodes CASSTGGGQPQHF.

The chain is built from TRBV11-2 and TRBJ2-7; 9 nucleotides line up with TRBD1. Germline CDR1 and CDR2: SGHAT and FQNNGV. The CDR3 extends over 18 amino acids. With V trimmed by 0 bases and J by 1 base, 10 bases remained unmatched. This chain's CDR3 is CASSLDPGFGQGSYEQYF. In DNA form, the CDR3 reads TGTGCCAGCAGCTTAGACCCCGGCTTTGGACAGGGGTCCTACGAGCAGTACTTC.

The chain couples TRBV5-1 to TRBJ2-5; weak D call: TRBD2 (6 bases). Germline assignment: CDR1 SGHRS and CDR2 YFSETQ. CDR3 size: 15 residues. Trimming cost V 2 bases and J 5 bases, with 16 bases left between them. The CDR3 DNA reads TGCGCCAGCAGCTTTACGAGCGGGCAGTGGGAGACCCAGTACTTC. This sequence encodes CASSFTSGQWETQYF. Looking up the rest from reference TRBV5-1 and TRBJ2-5 gives the full variable domain: KAGVTQTPRYLIKTRGQQVTLSCSPISGHRSVSWYQQTPGQGLQFLFEYFSETQRNKGNFPGRFSGRQFSNSRSEMNVSTLELGDSALYLCASSFTSGQWETQYFGPGTRLLVL.

The chain employs TRBV18 and TRBJ2-5; perhaps TRBD2 as D (5 bases). CDR1 KGHSH and CDR2 LQKENI come from the germline V gene. Trimming took off 6 bases at V and 2 bases at J, with 16 bases between the two ends. The CDR3 length is 15 residues. CDR3 in DNA: TGTGCCAGCTCCGGGAATACAAGGGAACAAGAGACCCAGTACTTC. Translation: CASSGNTREQETQYF.

The V gene is TRBV27, the J gene TRBJ1-2, with 9 bases that match TRBD1. The CDR3 extends over 13 amino acids. The germline V gene encodes CDR1 MNHEY and CDR2 SMNVEV (reference sequence). Losses at the gene ends were 5 bases for V and 6 bases for J; bases not matched to a gene: 4. For the CDR3, the DNA is TGTGCCAGCAGTCCCGGGACAGGGAATGGCTACACCTTC. Its translation is CASSPGTGNGYTF.

The chain links TRBV19 to TRBJ2-7; 12 positions agree with TRBD2. J was trimmed by 1 base and V by 4 bases; bases with no gene match: 2. Per germline, CDR1 LNHDA and CDR2 SQIVND (reference sequence). This CDR3 is built from 15 residues. CDR3 in amino acids: CASSTTSGGSYEQYF. The CDR3 region has the DNA TGTGCCAGTAGTACGACTAGCGGGGGATCCTACGAGCAGTACTTC.

The rearrangement links TRBV19 to TRBJ2-5, with 11 bases that match TRBD2. Losses at the gene ends were 5 bases for V and 5 bases for J; bases not matched to a gene: 13. CDR1 is LNHDA and CDR2 is SQIVND in the germline V gene (reference sequence). This CDR3 spans 17 amino acids. The CDR3 nucleotides are TGTGCCAGTAGTGCCTCCACTAGCGGGAGCTCTAGGGAGACCCAGTACTTC. Its protein product is CASSASTSGSSRETQYF.

In DNA, the CDR3 is TGTGCCAGCAGTGCCCAGACAGGTGGCAATCAGCCCCAGCATTTT. Translating gives CASSAQTGGNQPQHF. This chain links TRBV2 with TRBJ1-5, with D possibly matching TRBD1 (6 bases). The length of the CDR3 is 15 residues. Germline assignment: CDR1 SNHLY and CDR2 FYNNEI. V dropped 4 bases and J dropped 2 bases, with 12 bases sitting between them.